This TCR beta chain originates from a study of tumor-infiltrating lymphocytes in primary liver carcinoma. Findings and caveats of the study: Against blood, tumors held a significantly higher top-250-clone fraction (p = 0.039).

Comments on this clonotype: Its antigen remains unidentified.

Both blood RNA, taken from unsorted whole blood, and germline DNA were extracted. The CDR3 covers 16 residues. V was cut by 0 bases and J by 5 bases, with 16 bases left in between. Germline V gene sequence: CDR1 MNHNY, CDR2 SVGAGI (reference sequence). The authors made TCR beta cDNA from 450 to 600 ng total RNA with a constant-region primer. ARM-PCR was slightly modified, and three nested multiplex PCR rounds with it gave rise to the TCR beta libraries. For approximately 10 cycles apiece, the opening two PCR rounds ran with TRBV1-TRBV30 forward primers and a C-beta reverse primer. In TCRdb, the multiplex PCR reads were re-called with MiXCR into one record per CDR3 protein. The sample lists some 190,000 distinct CDR3 sequences, 60% occurring once.

The sequence derives from a man aged 35-49 years with primary liver carcinoma and hepatitis B virus infection. V is TRBV6-6 and J is TRBJ2-5; D is possibly TRBD2 (5 bases). Sample: peripheral blood. CDR3 coding DNA: TGTGCCAGCAGTTACTCCCGGACTGGTGGTTTGGAGACCCAGTACTTC. Encoded protein: CASSYSRTGGLETQYF.